Each of the 30 T cell receptor beta chains below was sequenced from the same sample in a study of shared clonotypes between healthy human individuals. Selected positively for CCR7 and CD45RO-negative, naive CD8 cells excluded terminally differentiated effector memory CD45RA+ cells. The table came from immunoSEQ multiplex PCR; TCRdb's copy has only in-frame clones and leaves some out. The sample has about 2 million clones, about 95% seen once. Sequencing was performed on naive CD8+ T cells sorted from blood. Source of these receptors: a man younger than 35 in good health.

The chain recombines TRBV6-5 with TRBJ2-3; D gene uncertain. The CDR3 length is 13 residues. The ends were cut back, 1 base at V and 3 bases at J, with 5 bases in the middle. CDR1 is MNHEY and CDR2 is SVGAGI in the germline V gene. CDR3 DNA sequence: TGTGCCAGCAGTTACTTCCTTACAGATACGCAGTATTTT. Amino acids: CASSYFLTDTQYF.

The chain is built from TRBV30 and TRBJ2-2, with 7 positions matching TRBD1. The CDR3 has 15 amino acids. Germline CDR1 is GTSNPN and CDR2 is SVGIG (reference sequence). V lost 5 bases and J lost 0; bases outside the gene matches: 6. CDR3 amino acids: CAWGSGTANTGELFF. CDR3 nucleotide sequence: TGTGCCTGGGGTTCCGGGACAGCGAACACCGGGGAGCTGTTTTTT.

The chain links TRBV20-1 to TRBJ1-1; D not certain. Germline values: CDR1 DFQATT, CDR2 SNEGSKA (reference sequence). V gave up 2 bases and J gave up 8 bases, with 6 bases separating them. The CDR3 is made up of 10 amino acids. CDR3 region: CSARRQEAFF. CDR3 DNA sequence: TGCAGTGCTAGAAGACAAGAAGCTTTCTTT.

The chain combines TRBV4-3 with TRBJ2-7, with D perhaps TRBD2 (6 bases). V shed 0 bases and J shed 5 bases, with 17 bases lying between them. Germline V gene sequence: CDR1 LGHNA, CDR2 YSLEER. CDR3 length: 16 amino acids. CDR3 in DNA: TGCGCCAGCAGCCAAGATAGCGTAGCACCGGGGGACGAGCAGTACTTC. Translating gives CASSQDSVAPGDEQYF.

CDR3 loop: CASSYAYEQYF. CDR3 nucleotide sequence: TGTGCCAGCAGCTACGCCTACGAGCAGTACTTC. This sequence joins TRBV5-6 and TRBJ2-7; D gene unclear. The germline V gene encodes CDR1 SGHDT and CDR2 YYEEEE. Trimming removed 3 bases at V and 2 bases at J, with 3 bases between. CDR3 length: 11 amino acids. Using reference TRBV5-6 and TRBJ2-7 for the parts outside the CDR3, the full variable domain is DAGVTQSPTHLIKTRGQQVTLRCSPKSGHDTVSWYQQALGQGPQFIFQYYEEEERQRGNFPDRFSGHQFPNYSSELNVNALLLGDSALYLCASSYAYEQYFGPGTRLTVT.

The V call is TRBV5-6, the J call TRBJ2-7; 11 nucleotides align to TRBD2. Germline V gene lookup returns CDR1 SGHDT and CDR2 YYEEEE. The CDR3 runs to 17 residues. V shed 0 bases and J 1 base; nucleotides not matched to a gene: 6. The CDR3 DNA reads TGTGCCAGCAGCTTGGCCCTAGCGGGAGGTGTATCCTACGAGCAGTACTTC. This encodes CASSLALAGGVSYEQYF.

As regards this clone: The same CDR3 is also encoded by other DNA sequences in this sample. The rearrangement joins TRBV27 to TRBJ1-5, with D unclear. Looked up from germline, CDR1 is MNHEY and CDR2 is SMNVEV (reference sequence). V gave up 0 bases and J gave up 4 bases, with 10 bases separating them. This CDR3 is 15 amino acids long. CDR3: CASSLSGGFNQPQHF. The CDR3 DNA is TGTGCCAGCAGTTTATCGGGAGGGTTTAATCAGCCCCAGCATTTT.

This chain connects TRBV15 to TRBJ2-5, with TRBD2 as a possible D gene (5 bases). In germline, CDR1 is LNHNV, CDR2 YYDKDF (reference sequence). Deletions cut 3 bases from V and 3 bases from J, with 14 bases between. The CDR3 contains 15 residues. The CDR3 loop reads CATSRGGGREETQYF. For the CDR3, the DNA is TGTGCCACCAGCAGGGGCGGCGGGCGCGAAGAGACCCAGTACTTC.

On this clone itself: This sample also contains other DNA sequences that code for the same CDR3. The chain carries TRBV5-4 and TRBJ2-7, with D perhaps matching TRBD1 (6 bases). Germline CDR1 SGHNT, CDR2 YYREEE (reference sequence). V was pared by 0 bases and J by 4 bases, with 8 bases between. This CDR3 has 13 amino acids. This CDR3 is CASSLGGGYEQYF. The CDR3 coding sequence is TGTGCCAGCAGCTTGGGAGGGGGATACGAGCAGTACTTC.

The chain couples TRBV27 to TRBJ2-7, with D possibly TRBD2 on 6 matching bases. The CDR3 sequence is 14 residues long. From germline, CDR1 is MNHEY and CDR2 SMNVEV (reference sequence). V gave up 0 bases and J gave up 3 bases, with 9 bases separating them. CDR3 DNA: TGTGCCAGCAGTTTATCGACGGAGGGCTACGAGCAGTACTTC. The encoded protein is CASSLSTEGYEQYF.

The rearrangement uses TRBV4-3 and TRBJ2-3, with 7 bases aligning to TRBD2. The CDR3 is 19 residues long. With V trimmed by 4 bases and J by 0 bases, 16 bases remained unmatched. Germline-derived CDR1 and CDR2 are LGHNA and YSLEER. Here the CDR3 DNA reads TGCGCCAGCAGCCTGCTGGGCGGGAGAGGAAAACTTAGCACAGATACGCAGTATTTT. Protein product: CASSLLGGRGKLSTDTQYF.

This clone was observed a single time. V usage is TRBV2 and J usage is TRBJ2-3; the match to TRBD2 covers 8 bases. Trimming at V came to 6 bases and at J to 1 base, leaving 9 bases not matched to a gene. The CDR3 length is 16 residues. CDR1 is SNHLY, CDR2 FYNNEI, per germline. The chain's CDR3 is CASRNTLADGTDTQYF. In DNA form, the CDR3 reads TGTGCCAGCAGGAATACACTAGCGGACGGCACAGATACGCAGTATTTT.

The V gene is TRBV9, the J gene TRBJ2-1; tentative D call: TRBD1 (5 bases). The CDR3 sequence is 14 residues long. Trimming stripped 0 bases from V and 5 bases from J, with 9 bases between. The germline CDR1 and CDR2 sequences are SGDLS and YYNGEE. The CDR3 DNA is TGTGCCAGCAGCGTAGAGGGGAACCACAATGAGCAGTTCTTC. This encodes CASSVEGNHNEQFF.

This rearrangement joins TRBV14 to TRBJ2-2; weak D call: TRBD2 (6 bases). In germline, CDR1 is SGHDN, CDR2 FVKESK. This CDR3 comprises 15 residues. V was cut by 2 bases and J by 6 bases, with 13 bases left in between. The CDR3 spells CASSQLGRGAGELFF. The CDR3 nucleotides read TGTGCCAGCAGCCAACTCGGGAGAGGGGCCGGGGAGCTGTTTTTT.

The chain has TRBV27 and TRBJ1-2, with 9 bases aligning to TRBD1. Germline V lookup: CDR1 MNHEY, CDR2 SMNVEV (reference sequence). There are 14 residues in the CDR3. The ends lost 5 bases at V and 8 bases at J; junction bases unmatched: 9. The CDR3 bases are TGTGCCAGCAGTACGCTACAGGGGGCTGACGGCTACACCTTC. Its translation is CASSTLQGADGYTF.

This sequence joins TRBV9 and TRBJ2-1, with 11 bases lining up with TRBD1. Germline V lookup: CDR1 SGDLS, CDR2 YYNGEE. V shed 3 bases, J shed 0 bases, and the junction held 5 bases outside the gene matches. The CDR3 loop spans 17 amino acids. The CDR3 bases are TGTGCCAGCAGCGGCCCCGGGACAGGGGGCTCCTACAATGAGCAGTTCTTC. Translated, it gives CASSGPGTGGSYNEQFF. Based on the CDR3 plus reference TRBV9 and TRBJ2-1, the full variable domain is DSGVTQTPKHLITATGQRVTLRCSPRSGDLSVYWYQQSLDQGLQFLIQYYNGEERAKGNILERFSAQQFPDLHSELNLSSLELGDSALYFCASSGPGTGGSYNEQFFGPGTRLTVL.

CDR3 sequence: CAWLPGQGFAGELFF. The CDR3 nucleotides are TGTGCCTGGTTACCGGGACAGGGTTTTGCCGGGGAGCTGTTTTTT. This chain joins TRBV30 and TRBJ2-2; 9 bases align to TRBD1. The CDR3 runs 15 residues. Germline V gene lookup returns CDR1 GTSNPN and CDR2 SVGIG (reference sequence). Trimming took 5 bases from V and 6 from J; bases not matched to a gene: 10.

Turning to this clone: With a much larger clone just one base away, this may be a read error. Other DNA sequences in the same sample also yield this CDR3. The chain is built from TRBV30 and TRBJ2-2, with D uncertain. The CDR3 sequence is 12 residues long. Trimming took off 2 bases at V and 3 bases at J, with 4 bases between the two ends. The germline V gene encodes CDR1 GTSNPN and CDR2 SVGIG (reference sequence). Here the CDR3 DNA reads TGTGCCTGGAGTTCGGACACCGGGGAGCTGTTTTTT. Amino acid sequence: CAWSSDTGELFF.

The J gene is TRBJ2-3, the V gene TRBV28; D is unresolved. From germline, CDR1 is MDHEN and CDR2 SYDVKM. The CDR3 consists of 14 residues. The ends were cut back, 2 bases at V and 2 bases at J, with 8 bases in the middle. CDR3 loop: CASSLVTFTDTQYF. The CDR3 DNA sequence: TGTGCCAGCAGTTTAGTCACATTCACAGATACGCAGTATTTT.

The rearrangement links TRBV27 to TRBJ2-3; D call uncertain. Trimming left V 5 bases short and J 11 bases short, with 11 bases between. The V gene's germline CDR1 is MNHEY and CDR2 SMNVEV (reference sequence). This CDR3 spans 11 amino acids. This CDR3 is CASSGSSRQYF. The CDR3 DNA reads as TGTGCCAGCAGTGGTTCAAGTAGGCAGTATTTT.

This rearrangement joins TRBV30 to TRBJ1-5; 9 bases line up with TRBD1. Trimming cost V 3 bases and J 6 bases; bases outside gene matches: 12. The CDR3 is 16 residues long. Germline V gene data show CDR1 as GTSNPN and CDR2 as SVGIG (reference sequence). The CDR3, as DNA: TGTGCCTGGAGGATGGGTGGAGACAGGGGGATTCAGCCCCAGCATTTT. Amino acid sequence: CAWRMGGDRGIQPQHF.

CDR3 residues: CASSQEPGQGPHQPQHF. CDR3 coding DNA: TGCGCCAGCAGCCAAGAACCGGGACAGGGACCCCATCAGCCCCAGCATTTT. V and J are TRBV4-1 and TRBJ1-5; 9 bases map to TRBD1. Germline lookup yields CDR1 MGHRA and CDR2 YSYEKL. The CDR3 length is 17 residues. The J segment lost 5 bases and the V segment lost 0 bases, leaving 8 bases of the junction unmatched.

V and J are TRBV7-9 and TRBJ2-2; a possible D gene is TRBD1 (5 bases). Germline CDR1 is SEHNR and CDR2 is FQNEAQ (reference sequence). The CDR3 covers 14 residues. The V gene lost 7 bases and the J gene lost 2 bases, with 11 bases spanning the gap. The CDR3 DNA reads as TGTGCCAGCAACCTGGACACCAACACCGGGGAGCTGTTTTTT. Protein: CASNLDTNTGELFF.

A note on this clone: This specimen includes other DNA sequences encoding the same CDR3. The genes are TRBV9 and TRBJ2-7, with D perhaps TRBD2 (5 bases). Germline CDR1 is SGDLS and CDR2 is YYNGEE. V lost 0 bases and J 0 bases, leaving 10 bases between the germline ends. The CDR3 has 15 amino acids. The CDR3 spells CASSVEPGSSYEQYF. The CDR3 bases are TGTGCCAGCAGCGTAGAGCCGGGGAGCTCCTACGAGCAGTACTTC.

The chain carries TRBV27 and TRBJ2-2; 7 positions match TRBD1. The CDR3 has 14 residues. J gave up 4 bases and V 5 bases, and 4 bases lay outside the gene matches. Germline V lookup: CDR1 MNHEY, CDR2 SMNVEV (reference sequence). CDR3 amino acids: CASSVDRATGELFF. The CDR3 DNA reads TGTGCCAGCAGTGTAGACAGGGCCACCGGGGAGCTGTTTTTT.

The chain joins TRBV7-9 to TRBJ2-1; D unresolved. The CDR3 sequence is 14 residues long. V was pared by 4 bases and J by 7 bases, with 14 bases between. Germline-derived CDR1 and CDR2 are SEHNR and FQNEAQ (reference sequence). CDR3 amino acids: CASSSPEGPNEQFF. The CDR3 nucleotides read TGTGCCAGCAGCTCCCCGGAAGGGCCAAATGAGCAGTTCTTC.

This clone has a single count. The rearrangement joins TRBV6-5 to TRBJ1-5; D is uncertain. The germline V gene encodes CDR1 MNHEY and CDR2 SVGAGI. The CDR3 sequence is 9 residues long. V dropped 0 bases and J dropped 15 bases, with 3 bases sitting between them. The CDR3 region has the DNA TGTGCCAGCAGTTACTCAAGGCATTTT. It specifies CASSYSRHF.

The chain is built from TRBV10-3 and TRBJ1-2; D gene uncertain. Trimming took 8 bases from V and 3 from J, leaving 16 bases between them. Germline V gene data show CDR1 as ENHRY and CDR2 as SYGVKD. This CDR3 contains 14 residues. The CDR3, as DNA: TGTGCCATCCCAACCGAGGGAGGGTACTATGGCTACACCTTC. Its translation: CAIPTEGGYYGYTF.

This chain uses TRBV5-6 with TRBJ2-1; 9 bases agree with TRBD1. Germline V gene sequence: CDR1 SGHDT, CDR2 YYEEEE. The trim removed 5 bases at V and 9 bases at J, leaving 6 bases unmatched. This CDR3 is built from 13 residues. The DNA of the CDR3 is TGTGCCAGCAGTTCACAGGGGGCGGGTGAGCAGTTCTTC. Protein: CASSSQGAGEQFF.

V usage is TRBV6-5 and J usage is TRBJ2-7; TRBD1 might be the D (6 bases). CDR3 length equals 14 residues. Trimming removed 5 bases from V and 3 bases from J, with 14 bases in between. Per germline, CDR1 MNHEY and CDR2 SVGAGI. The CDR3 region is CASSDRSRVYEQYF. For the CDR3, the DNA is TGTGCCAGCAGTGACAGGTCCAGAGTCTACGAGCAGTACTTC.